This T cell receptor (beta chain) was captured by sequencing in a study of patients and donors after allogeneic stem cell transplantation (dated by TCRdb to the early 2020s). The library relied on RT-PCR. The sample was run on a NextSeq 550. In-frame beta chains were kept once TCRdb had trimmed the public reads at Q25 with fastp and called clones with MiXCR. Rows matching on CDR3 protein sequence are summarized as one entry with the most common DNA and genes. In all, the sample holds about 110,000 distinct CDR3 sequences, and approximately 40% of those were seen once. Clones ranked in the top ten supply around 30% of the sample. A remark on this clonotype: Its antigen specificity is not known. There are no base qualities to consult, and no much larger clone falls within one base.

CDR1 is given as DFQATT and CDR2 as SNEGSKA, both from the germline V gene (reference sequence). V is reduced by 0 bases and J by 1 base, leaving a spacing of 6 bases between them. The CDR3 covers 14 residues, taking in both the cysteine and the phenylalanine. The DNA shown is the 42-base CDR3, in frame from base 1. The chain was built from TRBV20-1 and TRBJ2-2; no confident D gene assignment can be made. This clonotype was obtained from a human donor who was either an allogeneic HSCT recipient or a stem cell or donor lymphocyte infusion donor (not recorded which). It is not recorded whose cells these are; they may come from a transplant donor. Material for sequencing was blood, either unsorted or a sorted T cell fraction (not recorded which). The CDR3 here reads CSAREYQNTGELFF. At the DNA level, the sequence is TGCAGTGCTAGAGAGTATCAGAACACCGGGGAGCTGTTTTTT.